One sample yielded the 22 T cell receptor delta chains listed below, sequenced in a study of gamma-delta T cells after stem cell transplantation. TCRdb called clones from the RT-PCR reads again using CATT. Here the sample spans 1,200 to 1,500 delta-chain clones, 2% to 3% being singletons. The sequenced material came from gamma-delta T cells. The receptors come from a human donor. It is not recorded whose cells these are; they may come from a transplant donor.

Worth noting for this clone: TCRdb attributes to this sequence the protein of a much larger clone, which differs from the DNA translation at residue 7; a read error is likely, and the protein displayed is translated from the DNA. The rearrangement joins TRDV2 to TRDJ1; 7 bases map to TRDD3. In germline, CDR1 is GEAIGNYY, CDR2 EKD. The CDR3 is made up of 17 amino acids. V trimming: 3 bases; J trimming: 0 bases; junction bases outside the gene matches: 12. This chain's CDR3 is CACDPLRGYRNTDKLIF. CDR3 coding DNA: TGTGCCTGTGACCCCCTTAGGGGATATAGGAACACCGATAAACTCATCTTT.

Of note for this clone: The TCRdb protein comes from a much larger clone and disagrees with this DNA's translation at residue 2, likely due to a read error; the protein given here is derived from the DNA. The chain recombines TRDV2 with TRDJ1; 11 bases line up with TRDD3. Germline CDR1 reads GEAIGNYY; CDR2 reads EKD. This CDR3 contains 18 residues. This CDR3 is CSCDPVRMGDTYTDKLIF. The CDR3 coding sequence is TGTTCCTGTGATCCGGTTAGAATGGGGGATACGTACACCGATAAACTCATCTTT.

Notes on this clone: TCRdb shows a much larger clone's protein in place of this DNA's translation, and the two differ at residue 9, likely through a read error; the protein shown is translated from the DNA. This chain connects TRDV1 to TRDJ1, with D possibly being TRDD2 (5 bases). Germline loops: CDR1 TSWWSYY, CDR2 QGS. CDR3 size: 14 residues. Trimming took 3 bases from V and 4 from J, leaving 12 bases between them. In DNA, the CDR3 is TGTGCTCTTGGGGATCCTTCGAGAATCGATAAACTCATCTTT. It codes for CALGDPSRIDKLIF.

The chain recombines TRDV2 with TRDJ1, with 12 bases fitting TRDD3. The junction had 4 bases not matched to a gene; V was cut back by 0 bases and J by 0 bases. This CDR3 contains 17 residues. The V gene's germline CDR1 is GEAIGNYY and CDR2 EKD. CDR3 amino acids: CACDTVLGDTYTDKLIF. In DNA, the CDR3 is TGTGCCTGTGACACCGTTCTGGGGGATACGTACACCGATAAACTCATCTTT.

Points on this clone: The mismatch at residue 8 between this DNA's translation and the TCRdb protein of a much larger clone likely reflects a read error; the protein shown is translated from the DNA. The sample carries other DNA sequences with the same CDR3. Here the CDR3 DNA reads TGTGCCTGTGATCCGGTTAGAATTGGGGATACGTACACCGATAAACTCATCTTT. It codes for CACDPVRIGDTYTDKLIF. The chain couples TRDV2 to TRDJ1; TRDD3 aligns across 9 bases. CDR3 length: 18 residues. The germline V gene encodes CDR1 GEAIGNYY and CDR2 EKD. Unmatched junction bases numbered 14, after V lost 4 bases and J lost 0 bases.

This clone was detected a few times. TCRdb's listed protein matches a much larger clone and diverges from this DNA's translation at residue 4, likely through a read error; the protein shown comes from the DNA. This chain uses TRDV2 with TRDJ1; D is possibly TRDD3 (6 bases). The germline V gene encodes CDR1 GEAIGNYY and CDR2 EKD. This CDR3 has 15 amino acids. The CDR3 DNA reads as TGTGCCTGTGGCACCGTCGGGGGAAGGACCGATAAACTCATCTTT. Protein: CACGTVGGRTDKLIF.

In this sample, this clone turned up a few times. The mismatch at residue 4 between this DNA's translation and the TCRdb protein of a much larger clone likely reflects a read error; the protein shown is translated from the DNA. The chain employs TRDV2 and TRDJ1; the D gene is possibly TRDD3 (6 bases). Germline CDR1 reads GEAIGNYY; CDR2 reads EKD. This CDR3 contains 16 residues. Here the CDR3 DNA reads TGTGCCTGTGGCACCGGTTTCGGGGGGAAAACCGATAAACTCATCTTT. Translation: CACGTGFGGKTDKLIF.

Of note for this clone: Only one base separates this from a far larger clonotype, so it likely reflects a read error. Written as DNA, the CDR3 is TGTGCCTGTGACGCCCTAGCCCGTACTGGGGGCGTTGATACCGATAAACTCATCTTT. It codes for CACDALARTGGVDTDKLIF. This rearrangement joins TRDV2 to TRDJ1, with TRDD3 matching over 8 bases. CDR1 GEAIGNYY and CDR2 EKD come from the germline V gene. This CDR3 comprises 19 residues. With 3 bases clipped from V and 2 bases from J, the junction kept 19 bases outside the gene matches.

Remarks on this clone: The translation of this DNA and the TCRdb protein of a much larger clone differ at residue 12, probably owing to a read error; the protein shown here is translated from the DNA. The chain employs TRDV2 and TRDJ1; tentative D call: TRDD3 (6 bases). Germline V gives CDR1 GEAIGNYY, CDR2 EKD. V lost 3 bases to trimming and J lost 0 bases, with 22 bases between them. The CDR3 spans 18 residues. The chain's CDR3 is CACDPLRADGGHTDKLIF. The CDR3 coding sequence is TGTGCCTGTGACCCACTTCGGGCCGATGGGGGTCACACCGATAAACTCATCTTT.

The V gene is TRDV2, the J gene TRDJ1, with 9 bases that match TRDD3. The germline V gene has CDR1 GEAIGNYY and CDR2 EKD. V was clipped by 3 bases and J by 3 bases; unmatched bases: 10. The CDR3 has 16 residues. The CDR3 region is CACDLTGGPYADKLIF. CDR3 nucleotides: TGTGCCTGTGACCTTACTGGGGGACCTTACGCCGATAAACTCATCTTT.

This clone was picked up a small number of times. A far larger clone is only one base removed, so a read error is likely. This sample includes further DNA sequences coding for the same CDR3. V usage is TRDV2 and J usage is TRDJ1, with 9 bases that match TRDD3. Looked up from germline, CDR1 is GEAIGNYY and CDR2 is EKD. V lost 7 bases and J lost 0; bases outside the gene matches: 11. The CDR3 consists of 16 residues. CDR3 in amino acids: CACDSLLGDHTDKLIF. The CDR3 nucleotides read TGTGCCTGCGACTCCCTACTGGGGGACCACACCGATAAACTCATCTTT.

Turning to this clone: One base away lies a much larger clone, so this may be a sequencing read error. The chain uses TRDV2 and TRDJ1; possible D gene TRDD3, 6 bases. The germline V gene encodes CDR1 GEAIGNYY and CDR2 EKD. V was cut by 3 bases and J by 1 base, with 17 bases left in between. CDR3 size: 16 residues. Here the CDR3 DNA reads TGTGCCTGTGACCTACTGGGTACAAGTTGCACCGATAAACTCATCTTT. Translation gives CACDLLGTSCTDKLIF.

To note about this clone: TCRdb assigns this DNA the protein of a much larger clone, which departs from its translation at residue 7; this likely reflects a read error, and the protein shown comes from translating the DNA. This chain links TRDV2 with TRDJ3, with TRDD3 matching 9 bases. The CDR3 runs to 16 residues. V gave up 0 bases and J gave up 12 bases; unmatched junction bases: 8. CDR1 is GEAIGNYY, CDR2 EKD, per germline. The CDR3 loop reads CACDTVAGDTNRQMFF. The CDR3 DNA reads TGTGCCTGTGACACCGTTGCTGGGGATACGAACCGACAGATGTTTTTC.

By its share, this clone is medium-sized. Only one base separates this from a far larger clonotype, so it likely reflects a read error. This rearrangement joins TRDV2 to TRDJ3, with TRDD3 matching over 11 bases. This CDR3 is 20 amino acids long. Germline values: CDR1 GEAIGNYY, CDR2 EKD. The CDR3 protein is CACDTVLGDTSSWGTRQMFF. In nucleotides, the CDR3 is TGTGCCTGTGACACCGTTCTGGGGGATACAAGCTCCTGGGGCACCCGACAGATGTTTTTC.

As concerns this clone: A far larger clone lies a single base away; this is likely a read error. The sample has other DNA sequences that encode this CDR3 too. The gene calls are TRDV2 and TRDJ1; 8 nucleotides align to TRDD3. Looked up from germline, CDR1 is GEAIGNYY and CDR2 is EKD. V dropped 0 bases and J dropped 0; count of bases not matched to a gene: 14. The CDR3 contains 19 residues. The CDR3 DNA sequence: TGTGCCTGTGACACCCTAGCCCGTACTGGGGGCGTTGACACCGATAAACTCATCTTT. Encoded protein: CACDTLARTGGVDTDKLIF.

In this sample, this clone is medium-sized. The V gene is TRDV2, the J gene TRDJ3; unclear D gene. The CDR3 runs 19 residues. V lost 1 base, J lost 2 bases, and 17 bases lay in between. From germline, CDR1 is GEAIGNYY and CDR2 EKD. DNA of the CDR3: TGTGCCTGTGACACGAGCGGGCTTAGGATCACCTGGGACACCCGACAGATGTTTTTC. Its translation: CACDTSGLRITWDTRQMFF.

This clone is labeled medium-sized. The CDR3 here is CALGEPPANWGIGGSDKLIF. The CDR3 DNA sequence: TGTGCTCTTGGGGAACCCCCGGCGAACTGGGGGATAGGTGGGAGCGATAAACTCATCTTT. The genes are TRDV1 and TRDJ1; 11 bases agree with TRDD3. Germline V gene sequence: CDR1 TSWWSYY, CDR2 QGS. The CDR3 spans 20 residues. V was clipped by 1 base and J by 4 bases; unmatched bases: 17.

This clone has a handful of counts. A far larger clone is one base from this, pointing to a likely read error. This sample includes further DNA sequences coding for the same CDR3. This rearrangement joins TRDV2 to TRDJ1; the match to TRDD3 covers 8 bases. The CDR3 is 20 residues long. Unmatched junction bases numbered 24, after V lost 4 bases and J lost 3 bases. Germline loops: CDR1 GEAIGNYY, CDR2 EKD. CDR3 sequence reads: CACDSLPVGTGGTEPDKLIF. In DNA form, the CDR3 reads TGTGCCTGTGATTCACTTCCTGTTGGTACTGGGGGTACGGAACCCGATAAACTCATCTTT.

In its sample, this clone ranks as large (0.1 to 1%). The same CDR3 can be traced to other DNA sequences in this sample. The DNA of the CDR3 is TGTGCCTGTGACACCATTATCGAGCAGACCGATAAACTCATCTTT. Translating gives CACDTIIEQTDKLIF. The J gene is TRDJ1, the V gene TRDV2; D is ambiguous. Germline CDR1 is GEAIGNYY and CDR2 is EKD. V shed 0 bases and J shed 2 bases, with 12 bases lying between them. CDR3 length equals 15 residues.

By frequency in the sample, this clone is medium-sized. One base separates it from a far larger clone, so it is likely a read error. This sample also contains other DNA sequences that code for the same CDR3. This rearrangement joins TRDV1 to TRDJ1; perhaps TRDD3 as D (5 bases). This CDR3 comprises 20 residues. Germline CDR1 TSWWSYY, CDR2 QGS. V gave up 9 bases and J gave up 0 bases, with 32 bases separating them. The CDR3 sequence is CALQLRGGYRGGEYTDKLIF. In nucleotides, the CDR3 is TGTGCTCTCCAGCTACGAGGGGGGTACCGGGGAGGGGAATACACCGATAAACTCATCTTT.

By sample share, this clone is medium-sized. Other nucleotide sequences in the sample specify the same CDR3. V gene TRDV2 combines with J gene TRDJ1; 13 nucleotides agree with TRDD3. The CDR3 is 17 residues long. Per germline, CDR1 GEAIGNYY and CDR2 EKD. The junction had 10 bases not matched to a gene; V was cut back by 3 bases and J by 4 bases. CDR3 residues: CACDSVGTGGYDDKLIF. CDR3 bases: TGTGCCTGTGACTCCGTGGGTACTGGGGGATACGACGATAAACTCATCTTT.

This clone is medium-sized. This likely came from a read error, as a far larger clone is one base away. The rearrangement uses TRDV2 and TRDJ1; 8 bases are shared with TRDD3. The CDR3 is 19 amino acids. CDR1 is GEAIGNYY and CDR2 is EKD in the germline V gene. Here the CDR3 reads CACGTLARTGGVDTDKLIF. Here the CDR3 DNA reads TGTGCCTGTGGCACCCTAGCCCGTACTGGGGGCGTTGATACCGATAAACTCATCTTT.